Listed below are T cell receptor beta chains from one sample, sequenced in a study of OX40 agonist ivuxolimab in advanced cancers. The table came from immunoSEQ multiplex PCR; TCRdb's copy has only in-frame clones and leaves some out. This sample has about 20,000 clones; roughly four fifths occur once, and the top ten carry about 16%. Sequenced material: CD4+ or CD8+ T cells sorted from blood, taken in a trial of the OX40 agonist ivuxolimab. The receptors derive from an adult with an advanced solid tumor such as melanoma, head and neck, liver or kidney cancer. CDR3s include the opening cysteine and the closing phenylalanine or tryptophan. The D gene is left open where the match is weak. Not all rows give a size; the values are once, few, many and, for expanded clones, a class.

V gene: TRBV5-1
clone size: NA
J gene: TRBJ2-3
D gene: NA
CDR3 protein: CASSADRITDTQYF
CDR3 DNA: TGCGCCAGCAGCGCGGACAGAATCACAGATACGCAGTATTTT

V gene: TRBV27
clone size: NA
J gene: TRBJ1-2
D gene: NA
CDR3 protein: CASRYPGVSDGYTF
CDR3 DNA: TGTGCCAGCAGATACCCAGGGGTTTCCGACGGCTACACCTTC

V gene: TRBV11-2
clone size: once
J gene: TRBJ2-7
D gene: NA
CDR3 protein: CASSPISALGRYEQYF
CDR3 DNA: TGTGCCAGCAGCCCCATATCGGCCCTAGGACGATACGAGCAGTACTTC

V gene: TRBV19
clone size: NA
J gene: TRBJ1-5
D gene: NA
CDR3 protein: CASSMGIQSGQPQHF
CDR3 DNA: TGTGCCAGTAGTATGGGGATACAATCGGGCCAGCCCCAGCATTTT

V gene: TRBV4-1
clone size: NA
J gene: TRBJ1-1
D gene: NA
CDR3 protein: CASSQGKGPLNTEAFF
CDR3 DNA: TGCGCCAGCAGCCAAGGAAAGGGGCCCTTGAACACTGAAGCTTTCTTT

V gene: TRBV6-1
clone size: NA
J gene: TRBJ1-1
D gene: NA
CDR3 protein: CASSDVVGNTEAFF
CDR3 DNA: TGTGCCAGCAGTGACGTGGTAGGGAACACTGAAGCTTTCTTT

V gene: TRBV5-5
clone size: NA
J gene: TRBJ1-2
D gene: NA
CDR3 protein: CASSFLSYGYTF
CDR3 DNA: TGTGCCAGCAGCTTTCTGAGCTATGGCTACACCTTC

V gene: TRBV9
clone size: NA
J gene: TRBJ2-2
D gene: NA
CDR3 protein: CASSAEGVPDTGELFF
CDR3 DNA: TGTGCCAGCAGCGCGGAGGGCGTTCCGGACACCGGGGAGCTGTTTTTT

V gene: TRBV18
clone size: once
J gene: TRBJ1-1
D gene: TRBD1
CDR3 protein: CASSPREWKGAMNTEAFF
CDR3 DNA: TGTGCCAGCTCACCACGCGAATGGAAGGGGGCGATGAACACTGAAGCTTTCTTT

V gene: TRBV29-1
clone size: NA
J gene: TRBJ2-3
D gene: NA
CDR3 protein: CSVERTGADTDTQYF
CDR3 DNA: TGCAGCGTTGAAAGAACGGGAGCAGATACAGATACGCAGTATTTT

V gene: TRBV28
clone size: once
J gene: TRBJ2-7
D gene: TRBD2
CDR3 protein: CASSLSGGRVYEQYF
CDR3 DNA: TGTGCCAGCAGTTTATCGGGGGGACGGGTATACGAGCAGTACTTC

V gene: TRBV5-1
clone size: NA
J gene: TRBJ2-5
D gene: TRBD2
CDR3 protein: CASSLSGGKYQETQYF
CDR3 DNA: TGCGCCAGCAGCCTTAGCGGGGGGAAGTACCAAGAGACCCAGTACTTC

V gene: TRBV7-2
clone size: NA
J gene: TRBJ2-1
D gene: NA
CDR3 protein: CASGFGNEQFF
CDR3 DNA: TGTGCCAGCGGATTCGGGAATGAGCAGTTCTTC

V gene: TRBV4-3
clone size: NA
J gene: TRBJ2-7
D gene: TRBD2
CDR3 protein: CASSQEAGDYEQYF
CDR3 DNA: TGCGCCAGCAGCCAAGAGGCGGGGGACTACGAGCAGTACTTC

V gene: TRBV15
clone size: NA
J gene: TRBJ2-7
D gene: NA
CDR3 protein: CATSGGRGNYEQYF
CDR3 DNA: TGTGCCACCAGCGGGGGGCGAGGGAACTACGAGCAGTACTTC

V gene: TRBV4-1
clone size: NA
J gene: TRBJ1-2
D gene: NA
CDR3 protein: CASSQAWGRTNYGYTF
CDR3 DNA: TGCGCCAGCAGCCAAGCCTGGGGGCGGACCAACTATGGCTACACCTTC

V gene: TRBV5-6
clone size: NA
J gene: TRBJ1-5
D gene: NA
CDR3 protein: CASSLWNQPQHF
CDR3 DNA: TGTGCCAGCAGCTTATGGAATCAGCCCCAGCATTTT

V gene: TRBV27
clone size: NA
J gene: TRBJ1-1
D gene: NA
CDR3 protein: CASSLFMGLPNTEAFF
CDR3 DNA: TGTGCCAGCAGTTTATTCATGGGACTTCCGAACACTGAAGCTTTCTTT

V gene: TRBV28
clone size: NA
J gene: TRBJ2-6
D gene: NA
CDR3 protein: CASSSWVPHKSGANVLTF
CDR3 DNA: TGTGCCAGCAGTTCTTGGGTGCCACATAAGTCTGGGGCCAACGTCCTGACTTTC

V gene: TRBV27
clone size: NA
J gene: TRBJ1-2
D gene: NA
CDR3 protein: CASSRPPGPKGSYGYTF
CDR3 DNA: TGTGCCAGCAGTCGGCCCCCGGGCCCCAAAGGAAGTTATGGCTACACCTTC

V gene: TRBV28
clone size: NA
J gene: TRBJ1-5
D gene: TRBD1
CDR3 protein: CASSTGVQPQHF
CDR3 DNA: TGTGCCAGCAGTACAGGGGTTCAGCCCCAGCATTTT

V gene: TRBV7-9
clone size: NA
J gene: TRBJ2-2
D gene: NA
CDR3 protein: CASSLGYTGELFF
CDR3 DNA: TGTGCCAGCAGCCTGGGGTACACCGGGGAGCTGTTTTTT